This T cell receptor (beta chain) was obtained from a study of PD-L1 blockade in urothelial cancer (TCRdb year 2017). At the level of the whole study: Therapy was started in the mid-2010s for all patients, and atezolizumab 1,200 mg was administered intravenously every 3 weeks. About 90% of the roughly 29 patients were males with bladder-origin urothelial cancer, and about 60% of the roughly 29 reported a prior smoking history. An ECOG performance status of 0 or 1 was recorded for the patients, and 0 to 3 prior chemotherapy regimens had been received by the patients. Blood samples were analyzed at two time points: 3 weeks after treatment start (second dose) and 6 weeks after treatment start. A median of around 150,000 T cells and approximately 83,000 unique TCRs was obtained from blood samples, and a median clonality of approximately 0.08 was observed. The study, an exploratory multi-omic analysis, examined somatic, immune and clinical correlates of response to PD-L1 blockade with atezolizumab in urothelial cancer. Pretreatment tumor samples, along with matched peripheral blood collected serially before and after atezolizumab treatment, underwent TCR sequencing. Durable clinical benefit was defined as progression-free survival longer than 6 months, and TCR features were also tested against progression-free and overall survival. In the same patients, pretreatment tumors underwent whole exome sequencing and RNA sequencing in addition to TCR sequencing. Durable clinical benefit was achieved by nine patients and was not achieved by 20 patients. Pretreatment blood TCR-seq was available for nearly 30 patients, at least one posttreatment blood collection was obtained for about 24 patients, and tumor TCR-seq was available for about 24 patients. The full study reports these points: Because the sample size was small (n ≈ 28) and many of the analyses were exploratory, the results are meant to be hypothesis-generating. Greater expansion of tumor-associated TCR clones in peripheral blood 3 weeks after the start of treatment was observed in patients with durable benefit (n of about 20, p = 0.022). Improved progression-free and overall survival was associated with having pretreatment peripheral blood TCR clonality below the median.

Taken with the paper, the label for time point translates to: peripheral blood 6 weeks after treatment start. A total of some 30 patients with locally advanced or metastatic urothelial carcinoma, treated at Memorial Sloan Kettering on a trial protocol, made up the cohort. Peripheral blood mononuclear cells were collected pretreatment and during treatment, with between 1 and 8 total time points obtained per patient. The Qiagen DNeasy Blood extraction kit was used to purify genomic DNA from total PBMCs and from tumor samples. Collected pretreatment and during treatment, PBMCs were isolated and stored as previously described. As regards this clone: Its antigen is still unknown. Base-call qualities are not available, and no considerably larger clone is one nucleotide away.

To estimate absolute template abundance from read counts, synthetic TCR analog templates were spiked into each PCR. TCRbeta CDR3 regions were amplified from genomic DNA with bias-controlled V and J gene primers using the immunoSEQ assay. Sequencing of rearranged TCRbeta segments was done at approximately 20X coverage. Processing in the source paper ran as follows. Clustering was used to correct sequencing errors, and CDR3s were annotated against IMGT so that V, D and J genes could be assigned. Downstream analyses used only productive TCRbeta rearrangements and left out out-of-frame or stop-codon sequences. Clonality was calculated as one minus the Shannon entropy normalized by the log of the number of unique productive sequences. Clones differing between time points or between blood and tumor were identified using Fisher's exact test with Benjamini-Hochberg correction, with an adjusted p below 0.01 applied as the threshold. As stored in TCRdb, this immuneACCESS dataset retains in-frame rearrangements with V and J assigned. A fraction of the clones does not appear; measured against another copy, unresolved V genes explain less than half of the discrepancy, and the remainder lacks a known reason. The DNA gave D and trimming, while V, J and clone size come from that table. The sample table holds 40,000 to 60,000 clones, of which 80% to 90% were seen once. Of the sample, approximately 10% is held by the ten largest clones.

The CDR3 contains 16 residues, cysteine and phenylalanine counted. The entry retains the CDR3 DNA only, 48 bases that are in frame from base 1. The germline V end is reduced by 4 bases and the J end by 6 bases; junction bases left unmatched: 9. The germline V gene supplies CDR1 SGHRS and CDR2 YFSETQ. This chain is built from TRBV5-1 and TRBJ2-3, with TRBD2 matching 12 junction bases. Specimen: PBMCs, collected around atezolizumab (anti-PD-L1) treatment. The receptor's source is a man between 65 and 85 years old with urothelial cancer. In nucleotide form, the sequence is TGCGCCAGCAGCGCCCCTAGCGGGAGGGGGTTCGATACGCAGTATTTT. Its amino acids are CASSAPSGRGFDTQYF.